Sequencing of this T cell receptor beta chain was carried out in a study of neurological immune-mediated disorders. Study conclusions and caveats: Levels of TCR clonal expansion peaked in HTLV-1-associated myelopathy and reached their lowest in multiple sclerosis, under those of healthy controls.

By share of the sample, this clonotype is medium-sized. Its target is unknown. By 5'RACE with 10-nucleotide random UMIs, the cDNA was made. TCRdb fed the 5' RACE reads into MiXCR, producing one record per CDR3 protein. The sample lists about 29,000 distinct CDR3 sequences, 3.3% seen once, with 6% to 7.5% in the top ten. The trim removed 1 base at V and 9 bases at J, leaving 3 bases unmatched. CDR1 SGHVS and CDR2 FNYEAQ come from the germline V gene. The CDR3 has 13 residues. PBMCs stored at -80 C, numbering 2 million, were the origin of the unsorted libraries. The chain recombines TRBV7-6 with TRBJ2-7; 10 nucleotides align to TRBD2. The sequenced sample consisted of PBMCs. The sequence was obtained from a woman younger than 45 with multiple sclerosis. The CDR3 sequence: CASSLVSSGGQYF. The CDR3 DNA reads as TGTGCCAGCAGCTTAGTGTCTAGCGGGGGGCAGTACTTC. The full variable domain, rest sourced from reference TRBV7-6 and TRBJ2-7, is GAGVSQSPRYKVTKRGQDVALRCDPISGHVSLYWYRQALGQGPEFLTYFNYEAQQDKSGLPNDRFSAERPEGSISTLTIQRTEQRDSAMYRCASSLVSSGGQYFGPGTRLTVT.